Listed below are T cell receptor beta chains from one sample, sequenced in a study of blood T cell repertoires in COVID-19. This table comes from immunoSEQ multiplex PCR, and its TCRdb copy is limited to in-frame clones, with some not included. The sample holds some 200,000 clones, over 80% seen once. The sequenced sample consisted of peripheral blood. These receptor sequences come from a woman younger than 45 with COVID-19, enrolled during active disease. The conserved cysteine and the conserved F or W are not part of the CDR3 here. D genes are given only for firm matches. Clone size is not always given. Where it is, it says once, few, many or a class for expanded clones.

size: NA
V: TRBV5-1
J: TRBJ2-7
D: NA
length: 11
CDR3: ASSGASSYEQY

size: NA
V: TRBV4-3
J: TRBJ1-5
D: NA
length: 13
CDR3: ASSMEGGGNQPQH

size: NA
V: TRBV20-1
J: TRBJ1-2
D: NA
length: 11
CDR3: SASKAGSYGYT

size: NA
V: TRBV4-3
J: TRBJ2-3
D: TRBD1
length: 15
CDR3: ASSLGFGQGRTDTQY

size: NA
V: TRBV18
J: TRBJ2-7
D: TRBD1
length: 12
CDR3: ASSPGQVTYEQY

size: once
V: TRBV2
J: TRBJ2-1
D: TRBD2
length: 17
CDR3: ASSDGVRLAGGSYNEQF

size: NA
V: TRBV11-2
J: TRBJ1-2
D: TRBD1
length: 14
CDR3: ASSLSGTGGNYGYT

size: NA
V: TRBV19
J: TRBJ1-2
D: NA
length: 10
CDR3: ASSSDRKGYT

size: NA
V: TRBV19
J: TRBJ2-1
D: TRBD2
length: 19
CDR3: ASSARVRGLAGARFGNEQF

size: NA
V: TRBV18
J: TRBJ1-1
D: NA
length: 10
CDR3: ASWRGGTEAF

size: NA
V: TRBV29-1
J: TRBJ1-1
D: TRBD1
length: 13
CDR3: SVEGDRGMNTEAF

size: NA
V: TRBV6-5
J: TRBJ2-1
D: TRBD2
length: 13
CDR3: ASSRSLAGGPGSF

size: NA
V: TRBV7-9
J: TRBJ1-4
D: NA
length: 13
CDR3: ASSSAAGAYEKLF

size: NA
V: TRBV7-9
J: TRBJ1-2
D: NA
length: 10
CDR3: ASTQGIYGYT

size: NA
V: TRBV4-2
J: TRBJ2-1
D: TRBD2
length: 13
CDR3: ASSRGLAGEGEQF

size: NA
V: TRBV29-1
J: TRBJ2-7
D: TRBD1
length: 11
CDR3: SAGTGSGYEQY

size: NA
V: TRBV6-5
J: TRBJ2-3
D: NA
length: 9
CDR3: ASALRGTQY

size: once
V: TRBV5-1
J: TRBJ2-7
D: NA
length: 12
CDR3: ASSFQGQGYEQY

size: NA
V: TRBV4-2
J: TRBJ1-1
D: NA
length: 17
CDR3: ASSRNRGTSIRSSLEAF

size: NA
V: TRBV6-2/TRBV6-3
J: TRBJ2-3
D: TRBD2
length: 14
CDR3: ASSYSGLAGSDTQY

size: NA
V: TRBV7-2
J: TRBJ1-1
D: TRBD1
length: 13
CDR3: ASSLGGVRNTEAF

size: NA
V: TRBV7-9
J: TRBJ2-1
D: TRBD2
length: 14
CDR3: ASSAPGTSFYNEQF

size: NA
V: TRBV11-3
J: TRBJ2-1
D: TRBD2
length: 13
CDR3: ASSSAGGPYNEQF

size: NA
V: TRBV7-2
J: TRBJ2-3
D: TRBD1
length: 14
CDR3: ASSQYGQGPTDTQY

size: NA
V: TRBV6-5
J: TRBJ2-7
D: TRBD2
length: 13
CDR3: ASSLLAGVGYEQY

size: NA
V: TRBV7-2
J: TRBJ2-1
D: TRBD2
length: 11
CDR3: ASSRDYNNEQF

size: NA
V: TRBV7-6
J: TRBJ2-7
D: TRBD1
length: 12
CDR3: ASSLKDRGNEQY

size: NA
V: TRBV9
J: TRBJ2-2
D: TRBD2
length: 14
CDR3: ASSPLAGGITGELF